The 14 T cell receptor beta chains listed next were all sequenced from one sample in a study of cytomegalovirus exposure and HLA in healthy donors (dated by TCRdb to the late 2010s). The protocol used for the library was the immunoSEQ multiplex PCR assay. For the multiplex PCR, a mixture combining 60 forward primers for TCR Vbeta segments and 13 reverse primers for TCR Jbeta segments was used. TCRdb provides this immuneACCESS table in a form limited to in-frame rearrangements. Some clones are lacking; in checked studies, under half of them reflect an unresolved V gene, and why the rest are absent is not known. This sample comprises over 95,000 clones, about 74% of them detected only once. The top ten hold about 2.5% of the sample. Sequencing was carried out using PBMCs. The receptors stem from a female donor in good health and CMV-seronegative.

This clone occurred a few times. The rearrangement joins TRBV19 to TRBJ2-7, with unresolved D. Germline CDR1 LNHDA, CDR2 SQIVND (reference sequence). Deletions cut 1 base from V and 0 bases from J, with 4 bases between. This CDR3 is 13 amino acids long. CDR3 amino acids: CASSIGASYEQYF. CDR3 coding DNA: TGTGCCAGTAGTATAGGAGCCTCCTACGAGCAGTACTTC.

The V call is TRBV6-5, the J call TRBJ2-3; unclear D gene. Trimming took 5 bases from V and 4 from J, leaving 13 bases between them. Germline V gene data show CDR1 as MNHEY and CDR2 as SVGAGI. The CDR3 totals 14 residues. CDR3 in amino acids: CASSDLLVADTQYF. Written as DNA, the CDR3 is TGTGCCAGCAGTGACCTCCTAGTCGCAGATACGCAGTATTTT.

The V call is TRBV4-3, the J call TRBJ2-2; the match to TRBD1 covers 9 bases. V was pared by 3 bases and J by 4 bases, with 6 bases of the junction left unmatched. CDR3 length: 16 amino acids. In germline, CDR1 is LGHNA, CDR2 YSLEER. The CDR3 is CASSQLTGGGTGELFF. The CDR3 DNA reads TGCGCCAGCAGCCAGCTGACAGGGGGGGGCACCGGGGAGCTGTTTTTT.

Worth noting for this clone: Additional DNA sequences in this sample encode the identical CDR3. V is TRBV5-1 and J is TRBJ2-2, with D possibly TRBD1 on 6 matching bases. Germline CDR1 is SGHRS and CDR2 is YFSETQ. Trimming shortened V by 3 bases and J by 1 base, and 10 bases separated the two germline ends. This CDR3 is 15 amino acids long. Here the CDR3 DNA reads TGCGCCAGCAGCTCCCAGACAGGGAACACCGGGGAGCTGTTTTTT. It is translated as CASSSQTGNTGELFF.

The chain is built from TRBV27 and TRBJ1-2; tentatively, D is TRBD1 (6 bases). The CDR3 length is 15 residues. Looked up from germline, CDR1 is MNHEY and CDR2 is SMNVEV (reference sequence). Trimming left V 0 bases short and J 7 bases short, with 15 bases between. CDR3 sequence (DNA): TGTGCCAGCAGTTTATCTAGGGCAGGGGCGCTTGGCTACACCTTC. Amino acids: CASSLSRAGALGYTF.

CDR3 loop: CASNDGSTDTQYF. The DNA of the CDR3 is TGTGCCAGTAATGACGGGTCCACAGATACGCAGTATTTT. This chain links TRBV19 with TRBJ2-3; D unresolved. The CDR3 consists of 13 residues. Germline V gene lookup returns CDR1 LNHDA and CDR2 SQIVND (reference sequence). V lost 7 bases, J lost 2 bases, and 10 bases lay in between.

This clone was picked up many times. V gene TRBV2 combines with J gene TRBJ2-1; 9 nucleotides align to TRBD2. J lost 8 bases, V lost 2 bases, and 7 bases had no gene match. Germline V gives CDR1 SNHLY, CDR2 FYNNEI. There are 15 residues in the CDR3. The CDR3 coding sequence is TGTGCCAGCAGTGAAAACGCGGGGGGGCCTTATGAGCAGTTCTTC. Protein: CASSENAGGPYEQFF.

The chain employs TRBV19 and TRBJ2-4, with D possibly matching TRBD1 (7 bases). The CDR3 covers 15 residues. V lost 9 bases to trimming and J lost 6 bases, with 21 bases between them. Germline CDR1 is LNHDA and CDR2 is SQIVND (reference sequence). CDR3 sequence reads: CASNFGQEGGNIQYF. The CDR3 DNA follows: TGTGCCAGCAATTTTGGACAGGAGGGGGGAAACATTCAGTACTTC.

The chain employs TRBV5-1 and TRBJ1-6; 9 bases fit TRBD1. CDR3 length: 15 amino acids. Germline CDR1 is SGHRS and CDR2 is YFSETQ. V was pared by 4 bases and J by 10 bases, with 9 bases of the junction left unmatched. Written as DNA, the CDR3 is TGCGCCAGCAGCCGCGAACAGGGGGCCGACTCACCCCTCCACTTT. Amino acid sequence: CASSREQGADSPLHF.

This rearrangement joins TRBV5-1 to TRBJ1-6, with TRBD1 matching 10 bases. The germline V gene has CDR1 SGHRS and CDR2 YFSETQ. The V segment lost 2 bases and the J segment 7 bases; nucleotides outside the gene matches: 9. The CDR3 is made up of 17 amino acids. CDR3 DNA sequence: TGCGCCAGCAGCTTAGAAATCCCGGGACAGGGGAATTCACCCCTCCACTTT. Amino acids: CASSLEIPGQGNSPLHF.

This chain uses TRBV10-3 with TRBJ2-3; a weak D match, TRBD2 (5 bases). Trimming removed 3 bases at V and 5 bases at J, with 6 bases between. CDR1 ENHRY and CDR2 SYGVKD come from the germline V gene. This CDR3 has 12 residues. The chain's CDR3 is CAISDAGDTQYF. Here the CDR3 DNA reads TGTGCCATCAGTGATGCGGGAGATACGCAGTATTTT.

On this clone itself: A read error may produce the germline difference seen at one junction end. This chain uses TRBV27 with TRBJ2-7, with TRBD1 matching over 7 bases. CDR1 MNHEY and CDR2 SMNVEV come from the germline V gene (reference sequence). This CDR3 contains 14 residues. CDR3 DNA: TGTGCCGGCAGTTTGGGACAGACGACCTACGAGCAGTACTTC. It specifies CAGSLGQTTYEQYF.

The chain employs TRBV30 and TRBJ2-7, with D possibly TRBD1 on 5 matching bases. The CDR3 loop spans 14 amino acids. The germline V gene encodes CDR1 GTSNPN and CDR2 SVGIG (reference sequence). V shed 0 bases and J shed 2 bases, with 11 bases lying between them. The CDR3 loop reads CAWSVGAGPYEQYF. As DNA, the CDR3 is TGTGCCTGGAGTGTAGGAGCAGGGCCCTACGAGCAGTACTTC.

The CDR3 sequence is CASIGEQGGAFF. DNA of the CDR3: TGTGCCAGCATCGGAGAGCAGGGGGGAGCTTTCTTT. The rearrangement links TRBV5-6 to TRBJ1-1; 7 nucleotides agree with TRBD1. Germline assignment: CDR1 SGHDT and CDR2 YYEEEE. The V gene end was trimmed by 6 bases and the J gene end by 10 bases; junction bases not matched to a gene: 9. The CDR3 runs 12 residues.